This T cell receptor beta chain appears in the sequencing data of a study of blood T cell repertoires in COVID-19. About the study: The United States, Italy and Spain provided the acute and convalescent COVID-19 samples. Sample material is recorded as cDNA or gDNA derived from T cells, B-cell-depleted T cells, or PBMCs.

Per the study methods: Cell counts per sample came from amplifying reference gene primers. Sequencing was performed with immunoSEQ multiplex PCR; in TCRdb, only in-frame clones are kept and a portion is missing. The V and J calls and clone size are taken from that table; D and trimming were inferred from the DNA. The repertoire holds almost 300,000 clones, with around 86% as singletons. This CDR3 is 13 amino acids long. Germline V gene lookup returns CDR1 SGHDN and CDR2 FVKESK. The germline V and J ends were trimmed by 4 bases and 3 bases, with 10 bases remaining between them. The sample taken for sequencing was peripheral blood. The receptor comes from a man in his 70s with acute or convalescent COVID-19. The rearrangement joins TRBV14 to TRBJ2-7, with a tentative D call TRBD1 (6 bases). In DNA form, the CDR3 reads TGTGCCAGCAGCCCAGGACAGTACTACGAGCAGTACTTC. It codes for CASSPGQYYEQYF.